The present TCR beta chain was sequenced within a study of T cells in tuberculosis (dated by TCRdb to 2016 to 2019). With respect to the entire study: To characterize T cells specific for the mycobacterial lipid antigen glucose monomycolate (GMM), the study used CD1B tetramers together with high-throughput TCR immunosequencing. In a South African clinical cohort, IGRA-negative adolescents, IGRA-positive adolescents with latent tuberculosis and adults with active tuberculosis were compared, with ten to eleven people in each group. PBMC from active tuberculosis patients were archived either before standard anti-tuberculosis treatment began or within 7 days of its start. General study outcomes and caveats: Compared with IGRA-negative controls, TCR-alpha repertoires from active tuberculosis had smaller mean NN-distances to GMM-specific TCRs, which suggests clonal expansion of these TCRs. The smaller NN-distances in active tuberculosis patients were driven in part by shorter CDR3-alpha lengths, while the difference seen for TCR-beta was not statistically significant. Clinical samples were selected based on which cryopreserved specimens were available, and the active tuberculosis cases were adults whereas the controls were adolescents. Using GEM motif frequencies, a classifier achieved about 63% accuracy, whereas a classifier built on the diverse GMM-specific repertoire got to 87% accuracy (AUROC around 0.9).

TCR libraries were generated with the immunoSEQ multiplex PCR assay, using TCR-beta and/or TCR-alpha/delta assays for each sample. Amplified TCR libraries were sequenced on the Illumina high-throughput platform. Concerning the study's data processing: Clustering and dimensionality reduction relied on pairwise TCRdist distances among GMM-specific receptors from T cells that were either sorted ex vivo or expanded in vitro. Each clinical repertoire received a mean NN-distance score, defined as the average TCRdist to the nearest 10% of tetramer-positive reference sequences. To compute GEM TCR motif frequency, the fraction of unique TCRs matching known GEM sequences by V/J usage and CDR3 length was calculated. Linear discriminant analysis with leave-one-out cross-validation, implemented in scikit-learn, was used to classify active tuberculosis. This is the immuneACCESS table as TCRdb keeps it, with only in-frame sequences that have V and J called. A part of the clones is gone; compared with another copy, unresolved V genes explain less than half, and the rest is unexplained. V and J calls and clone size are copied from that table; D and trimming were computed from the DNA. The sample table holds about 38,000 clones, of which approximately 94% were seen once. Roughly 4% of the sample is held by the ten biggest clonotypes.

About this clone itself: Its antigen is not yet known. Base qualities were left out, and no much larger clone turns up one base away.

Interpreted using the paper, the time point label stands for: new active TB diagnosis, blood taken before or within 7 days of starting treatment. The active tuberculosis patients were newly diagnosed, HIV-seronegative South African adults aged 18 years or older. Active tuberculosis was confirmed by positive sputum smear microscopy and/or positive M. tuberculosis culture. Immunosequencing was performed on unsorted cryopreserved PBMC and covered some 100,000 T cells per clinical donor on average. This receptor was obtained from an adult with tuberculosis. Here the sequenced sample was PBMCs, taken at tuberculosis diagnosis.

For the CDR3, the sequence is CASSIVRTGETEAFF. The bases are TGTGCCAGTAGTATAGTCCGGACAGGGGAAACTGAAGCTTTCTTT. Rearrangement joined TRBV19 to TRBJ1-1; TRBD1 fits 9 bases in the junction. V is trimmed back by 1 base and J by 5 bases, and the junction contains 5 bases that no gene match accounts for. Looking up the germline V gene (reference sequence) yields CDR1 LNHDA and CDR2 SQIVND. The CDR3 spans 15 residues, from the cysteine through the phenylalanine. Only CDR3 DNA is held: 45 bases, read in frame from base 1.